The rows below give T cell receptor beta chains drawn from one sample of a study of PD-L1 blockade in urothelial cancer. TCRdb's copy holds only in-frame clones and misses some; the assay was immunoSEQ multiplex PCR. The sample includes roughly 110,000 clones, less than 95% of them seen just once. The starting material was PBMCs, obtained around atezolizumab (anti-PD-L1) treatment. Receptors originate from a man in his sixties with urothelial cancer. Each CDR3 is given with its conserved first and last residue. A D gene is named only where the DNA matches it firmly. For some rows the clone size is stated as once, few or many, or as a class when expanded; others skip it.

clone size	D gene	V gene	J gene	CDR3 protein	CDR3 DNA
-	TRBD2	TRBV4-1	TRBJ2-7	CASSPEGRSGTSGKNEQYF	TGCGCCAGCAGCCCGGAGGGCCGTTCCGGGACTAGCGGGAAGAACGAGCAGTACTTC
-	-	TRBV7-2	TRBJ2-4	CASSLATRDIQYF	TGTGCCAGCAGCTTAGCGACGCGGGACATTCAGTACTTC
once	-	TRBV4-3	TRBJ2-1	CASSQVGSEQFF	TGCGCCAGCAGCCAAGTTGGGAGTGAGCAGTTCTTC
-	TRBD2	TRBV7-9	TRBJ2-5	CASSLLAGGDETQYF	TGTGCCAGCAGCTTACTAGCGGGGGGAGATGAGACCCAGTACTTC
-	-	TRBV15	TRBJ2-3	CATRGGLSTDTQYF	TGTGCCACCAGGGGGGGGCTAAGCACAGATACGCAGTATTTT
-	TRBD1	TRBV28	TRBJ2-5	CASRGSDRGPQETQYF	TGTGCCAGCAGGGGGTCCGACAGGGGTCCCCAAGAGACCCAGTACTTC
-	-	TRBV30	TRBJ1-1	CAWNTLPAFF	TGTGCCTGGAATACTCTTCCGGCTTTCTTT
-	-	TRBV30	TRBJ1-5	CAWSPQVSNQPQHF	TGTGCCTGGAGCCCACAGGTTAGCAATCAGCCCCAGCATTTT
-	TRBD1	TRBV7-2	TRBJ2-5	CASSFQGAGETQYF	TGTGCCAGCAGCTTTCAGGGGGCAGGAGAGACCCAGTACTTC
-	-	TRBV19	TRBJ2-2	CASSIGGGVTGELFF	TGTGCCAGTAGTATTGGGGGAGGTGTCACCGGGGAGCTGTTTTTT
once	TRBD1	TRBV7-3	TRBJ1-4	CASSPGAGQGEKLFF	TGTGCCAGCAGCCCTGGGGCGGGACAGGGGGAAAAACTGTTTTTT
-	-	TRBV7-2	TRBJ2-7	CASSLAKLSTYEQYF	TGTGCCAGCAGCTTAGCGAAGCTATCTACCTACGAGCAGTACTTC
-	TRBD2	TRBV27	TRBJ2-7	CATSLAGPSYEQYF	TGTGCCACCTCACTAGCGGGTCCATCGTACGAGCAGTACTTC
-	TRBD1	TRBV28	TRBJ2-7	CASSTPGTGVPYEQYF	TGTGCCAGCAGTACCCCCGGGACAGGGGTACCCTACGAGCAGTACTTC
-	-	TRBV29-1	TRBJ2-3	CSVEGHLTDTQYF	TGCAGCGTTGAAGGACATCTCACAGATACGCAGTATTTT
once	-	TRBV29-1	TRBJ1-4	CSVVGGDEKLFF	TGCAGCGTTGTGGGTGGAGATGAAAAACTGTTTTTT
-	TRBD1	TRBV5-4	TRBJ2-6	CASRTGSFSGANVLTF	TGTGCCAGCCGGACAGGGTCATTCTCTGGGGCCAACGTCCTGACTTTC
once	-	TRBV28	TRBJ2-5	CASSLGGAETQYF	TGTGCCAGCAGTTTAGGGGGGGCGGAGACCCAGTACTTC
-	-	TRBV30	TRBJ1-5	CAWSLWGVFNQPQHF	TGTGCCTGGAGTCTTTGGGGCGTTTTTAATCAGCCCCAGCATTTT
-	TRBD2	TRBV29-1	TRBJ2-2	CSVAGLAGGPTGELFF	TGCAGCGTGGCCGGACTAGCGGGGGGGCCCACCGGGGAGCTGTTTTTT
-	-	TRBV7-8	TRBJ2-2	CASSRVGPGELFF	TGTGCCAGCAGCCGGGTTGGCCCCGGGGAGCTGTTTTTT
-	-	TRBV19	TRBJ1-2	CASSKGLFYGYTF	TGTGCCAGTAGTAAGGGACTGTTCTATGGCTACACCTTC
-	TRBD2	TRBV13	TRBJ2-3	CASSPRTRTSGGSTDTQYF	TGTGCCAGCAGCCCGCGGACTAGGACTAGCGGGGGGAGCACAGATACGCAGTATTTT
-	-	TRBV27	TRBJ1-2	CASSFQLASYGYTF	TGTGCCAGCAGTTTTCAGTTGGCTAGCTATGGCTACACCTTC
-	TRBD1	TRBV19	TRBJ2-7	CASSIQSGGVAEQYF	TGTGCCAGTAGTATCCAATCAGGGGGCGTGGCCGAGCAGTACTTC
-	TRBD2	TRBV28	TRBJ2-1	CASSLAGVYNEQFF	TGTGCCAGCAGTTTAGCGGGAGTGTACAATGAGCAGTTCTTC
-	-	TRBV5-1	TRBJ2-5	CASSLLRGGQETQYF	TGCGCCAGCAGCTTGTTAAGGGGGGGACAAGAGACCCAGTACTTC
once	-	TRBV7-2	TRBJ1-1	CASSLQKRSTEAFF	TGTGCCAGCAGCTTACAAAAACGGAGCACTGAAGCTTTCTTT
-	TRBD2	TRBV30	TRBJ2-3	CAWGLAGRPGSDTQYF	TGTGCCTGGGGACTAGCGGGTCGGCCGGGGTCAGATACGCAGTATTTT
-	-	TRBV10-1	TRBJ2-4	CASRAPSARGAKNIQYF	TGCGCCAGCAGGGCGCCGTCCGCGCGGGGTGCCAAAAACATTCAGTACTTC
-	-	TRBV12-5	TRBJ2-1	CASGLPSGEQFF	TGTGCTAGTGGTTTGCCCTCGGGAGAGCAGTTCTTC
-	TRBD1	TRBV19	TRBJ1-5	CASSTGTGKHF	TGTGCCAGTAGTACTGGGACAGGCAAGCATTTT
-	-	TRBV28	TRBJ1-1	CASRTGTRNTEAFF	TGTGCCAGCAGGACCGGGACAAGGAACACTGAAGCTTTCTTT
-	TRBD1	TRBV28	TRBJ2-2	CASSLQGYRTGELFF	TGTGCCAGCAGCCTACAGGGGTACAGGACCGGGGAGCTGTTTTTT
once	-	TRBV30	TRBJ1-1	CAWSVTGFPPNTEAFF	TGTGCCTGGAGTGTGACAGGCTTCCCCCCGAACACTGAAGCTTTCTTT
-	-	TRBV4-3	TRBJ1-1	CASSQDRGIEAFF	TGCGCCAGCAGCCAAGACAGGGGCATTGAAGCTTTCTTT
once	-	TRBV6-1	TRBJ2-7	CASSVGQSDYEQYF	TGTGCCAGCAGTGTTGGGCAGTCCGACTACGAGCAGTACTTC
-	-	TRBV5-8	TRBJ1-1	CASSLVGGRNTEAFF	TGTGCCAGCAGCTTGGTCGGGGGACGGAACACTGAAGCTTTCTTT
-	-	TRBV4-3	TRBJ2-7	CASSQSIQESYEQYF	TGCGCCAGCAGCCAATCGATACAGGAGTCCTACGAGCAGTACTTC
-	-	TRBV11-2	TRBJ2-7	CASSGGANSEQYF	TGTGCCAGCAGCGGGGGGGCCAATTCCGAGCAGTACTTC
-	TRBD2	TRBV30	TRBJ2-1	CAWSTLAGFDEQFF	TGTGCCTGGAGTACCCTAGCGGGATTTGATGAGCAGTTCTTC
-	-	TRBV2	TRBJ2-7	CASSASGYEQYF	TGTGCCAGCAGCGCGTCGGGATACGAGCAGTACTTC
-	TRBD1	TRBV5-6	TRBJ2-1	CASSFGTAYNEQFF	TGTGCCAGCAGCTTCGGGACAGCCTACAATGAGCAGTTCTTC
few	-	TRBV30	TRBJ1-4	CAWSVPSLNEKLFF	TGTGCCTGGAGTGTACCCAGTCTTAATGAAAAACTGTTTTTT
-	-	TRBV28	TRBJ1-6	CASREGRNNSPLHF	TGTGCCAGCAGGGAGGGACGGAATAATTCACCCCTCCACTTT
-	-	TRBV28	TRBJ1-2	CASSSIDGYTF	TGTGCCAGCAGTTCTATCGATGGCTACACCTTC
-	-	TRBV5-1	TRBJ1-1	CASSLAGTQNTEAFF	TGCGCCAGCAGCCTAGCCGGGACACAGAACACTGAAGCTTTCTTT
-	TRBD2	TRBV29-1	TRBJ2-3	CSVEREGGTDTQYF	TGCAGCGTGGAGCGGGAGGGGGGCACAGATACGCAGTATTTT
-	-	TRBV4-3	TRBJ1-6	CASSQETPTSSYNSPLHF	TGCGCCAGCAGCCAAGAAACCCCCACTAGCTCCTATAATTCACCCCTCCACTTT
-	TRBD2	TRBV4-1	TRBJ2-1	CASSPSGEGGEQFF	TGCGCCAGCAGCCCCTCCGGGGAGGGAGGGGAGCAGTTCTTC
-	-	TRBV21-1	TRBJ1-1	CASSLGGSEAFF	TGTGCCAGCAGTTTGGGGGGGTCTGAAGCTTTCTTT
-	-	TRBV5-4	TRBJ2-5	CASSLGDINRGTQYF	TGTGCCAGCAGCCTGGGGGACATTAATAGGGGGACCCAGTACTTC
-	TRBD1	TRBV4-3	TRBJ2-1	CASSLGTGSSYNEQFF	TGCGCCAGCAGCCTCGGGACAGGCAGCTCCTACAATGAGCAGTTCTTC
-	TRBD1	TRBV6-1	TRBJ2-7	CASSDRDRGEQYF	TGTGCCAGCAGCGACAGGGACAGGGGCGAGCAGTACTTC
-	-	TRBV5-4	TRBJ1-2	CASSLNRLGGYTF	TGTGCCAGCAGCTTGAACAGGCTAGGTGGCTACACCTTC
-	-	TRBV20-1	TRBJ2-7	CSAHQGYEQYF	TGCAGTGCTCATCAGGGGTACGAGCAGTACTTC
once	TRBD1	TRBV5-8	TRBJ2-7	CASSVTGGPYEQYF	TGTGCCAGCAGCGTAACAGGGGGACCCTACGAGCAGTACTTC
-	TRBD1	TRBV4-3	TRBJ1-3	CASSQTGGTSGNTIYF	TGCGCCAGCAGCCAGACAGGGGGAACCTCTGGAAACACCATATATTTT